This section outlines one T cell receptor (beta chain) sequence together with its context. Its antigen specificity is not known. Base-call qualities are not available, and no considerably larger clone is one nucleotide away. For TCR Vbeta sequencing, memory CD4+ T cells were sorted ex vivo from the peripheral blood of narcolepsy patients and healthy controls. Library construction relied on the immunoSEQ multiplex PCR assay. The clones in this table, taken by TCRdb from immuneACCESS, are in-frame only. Not every clone is retained; where verified, under half of the shortfall comes from an unresolved V gene, and the cause of the rest is unknown. Within this sample are about 35,000 clones, with around 80% of them counted one time only. The ten top clones hold more than 0.85% of the sample. This entry comes from a study of T cells in narcolepsy (dated by TCRdb to the late 2010s). Regarding the research as a whole: The study enrolled patients with narcolepsy type 1 or type 2 (NT1, NT2) together with healthy control donors. Autoreactive T cells targeting hypocretin neuron self-antigens (hypocretin, TRIB2) were sought in narcolepsy patients, and TCR Vbeta sequencing was used to track clonotypes in blood and CSF. Overall results and qualifications from the work: Autoreactive clonotypes were reported to be detected serially in the blood of the same patients and of different patients, but not in the blood of healthy controls. Numbers of sequenced blood memory CD4+ clonotypes were comparable, averaging approximately 40,000 in patients and approximately 30,000 in controls. Certain blood memory CD4+ repertoires from patients and controls had no sequences that matched autoreactive T cell clones. Plots that compared CSF and blood CD4+ T cell clonotypes from the same patient highlighted HCRT-specific and TRIB2-specific autoreactive clonotypes.

Looking up the germline V gene yields CDR1 SGHTA and CDR2 FQGNSA. V is cut by 2 bases and J by 5 bases, and the space between the germline ends is 12 bases. From the cysteine up to the phenylalanine, the CDR3 has a length of 14 residues. The retained sequence is limited to the CDR3, 42 bases, with the frame set at the first base. The material sequenced was memory (CD45RA-) CD4+ T cells from blood. The cell subset or site label, read with the paper, signifies: memory T cells sorted ex vivo from peripheral blood. This sequence originates from a human donor in good health. This sequence uses TRBV7-2 and TRBJ1-2; TRBD1 is possibly the D segment (6 matching bases). The DNA sequence is given as TGTGCCAGCAGCTTACTGGGGGCGACTTATGGCTACACCTTC. It encodes CASSLLGATYGYTF.